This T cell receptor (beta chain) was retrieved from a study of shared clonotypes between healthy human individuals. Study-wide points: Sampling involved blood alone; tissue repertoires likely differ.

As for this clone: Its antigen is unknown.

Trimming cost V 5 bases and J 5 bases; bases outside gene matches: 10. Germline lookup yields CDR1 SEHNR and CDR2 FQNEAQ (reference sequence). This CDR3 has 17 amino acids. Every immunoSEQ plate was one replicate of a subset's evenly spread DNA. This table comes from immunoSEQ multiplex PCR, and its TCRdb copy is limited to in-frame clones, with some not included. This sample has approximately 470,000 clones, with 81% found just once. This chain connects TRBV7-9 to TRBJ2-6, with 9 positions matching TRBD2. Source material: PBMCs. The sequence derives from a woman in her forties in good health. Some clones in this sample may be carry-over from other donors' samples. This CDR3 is CASSPGTSSSWANVLTF. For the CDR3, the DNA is TGTGCCAGCAGCCCCGGGACTAGCTCCTCATGGGCCAACGTCCTGACTTTC.